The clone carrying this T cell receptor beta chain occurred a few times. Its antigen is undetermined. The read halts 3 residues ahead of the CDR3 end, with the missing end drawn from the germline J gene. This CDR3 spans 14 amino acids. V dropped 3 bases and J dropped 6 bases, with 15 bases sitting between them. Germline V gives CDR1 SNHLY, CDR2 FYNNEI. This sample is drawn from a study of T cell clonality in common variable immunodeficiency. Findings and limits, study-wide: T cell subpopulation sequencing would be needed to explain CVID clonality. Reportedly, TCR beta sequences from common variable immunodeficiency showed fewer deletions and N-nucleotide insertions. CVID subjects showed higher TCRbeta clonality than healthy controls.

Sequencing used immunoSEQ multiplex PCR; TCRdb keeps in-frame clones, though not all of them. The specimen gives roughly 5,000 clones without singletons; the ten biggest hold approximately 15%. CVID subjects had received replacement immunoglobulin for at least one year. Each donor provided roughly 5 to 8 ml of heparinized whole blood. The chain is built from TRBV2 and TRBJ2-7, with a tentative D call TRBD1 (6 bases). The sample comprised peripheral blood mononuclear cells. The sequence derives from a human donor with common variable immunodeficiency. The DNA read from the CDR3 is TGTGCCAGCAGTGATCACGGCAGGGGCGTCGAG. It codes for CASSDHGRGVE. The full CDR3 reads CASSDHGRGVEQYF. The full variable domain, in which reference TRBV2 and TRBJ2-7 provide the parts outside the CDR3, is EPEVTQTPSHQVTQMGQEVILRCVPISNHLYFYWYRQILGQKVEFLVSFYNNEISEKSEIFDDQFSVERPDGSNFTLKIRSTKLEDSAMYFCASSDHGRGVEQYFGPGTRLTVT.